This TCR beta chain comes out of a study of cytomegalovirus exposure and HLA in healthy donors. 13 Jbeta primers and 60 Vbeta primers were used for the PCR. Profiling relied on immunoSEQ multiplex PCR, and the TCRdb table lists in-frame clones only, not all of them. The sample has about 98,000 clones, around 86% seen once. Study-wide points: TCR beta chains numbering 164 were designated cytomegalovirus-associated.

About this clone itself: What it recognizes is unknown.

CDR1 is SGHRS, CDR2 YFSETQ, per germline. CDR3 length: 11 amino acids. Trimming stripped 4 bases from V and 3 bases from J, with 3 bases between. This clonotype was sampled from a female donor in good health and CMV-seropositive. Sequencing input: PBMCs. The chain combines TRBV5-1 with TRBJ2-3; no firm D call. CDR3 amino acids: CASSVTDTQYF. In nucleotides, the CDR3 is TGCGCCAGCAGCGTAACAGATACGCAGTATTTT.